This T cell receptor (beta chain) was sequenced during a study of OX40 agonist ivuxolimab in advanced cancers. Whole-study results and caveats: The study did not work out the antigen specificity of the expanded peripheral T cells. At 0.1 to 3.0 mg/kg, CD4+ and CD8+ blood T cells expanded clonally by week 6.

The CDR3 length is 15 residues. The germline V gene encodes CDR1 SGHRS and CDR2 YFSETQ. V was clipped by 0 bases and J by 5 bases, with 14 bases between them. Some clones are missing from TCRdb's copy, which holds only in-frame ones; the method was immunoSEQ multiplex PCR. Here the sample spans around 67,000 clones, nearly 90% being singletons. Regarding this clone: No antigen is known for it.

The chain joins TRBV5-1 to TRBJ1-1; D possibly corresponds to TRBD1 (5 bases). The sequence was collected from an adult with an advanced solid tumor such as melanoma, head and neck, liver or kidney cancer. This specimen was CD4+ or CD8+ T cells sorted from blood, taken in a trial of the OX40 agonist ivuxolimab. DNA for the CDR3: TGCGCCAGCAGCTTGGAAGGGGCCCGGTGGACTGAAGCTTTCTTT. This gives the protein CASSLEGARWTEAFF.